The clone carrying this TCR beta chain has only a few counts. The data were obtained in a study of blood T cell repertoires in COVID-19. The overall study: The United States, Italy and Spain provided the acute and convalescent COVID-19 samples. Nucleic acid was either cDNA or gDNA, and it came from T cells, B-cell-depleted T cells, or PBMCs.

Germline V CDR1 and CDR2: KGHSY, FQNENV. The germline V and J ends were trimmed by 3 bases and 4 bases, with 7 bases remaining between them. The CDR3 covers 13 residues. In the original workflow: Estimation of nucleated cell counts relied on the amplification of reference gene primers. Assay: immunoSEQ multiplex PCR; the TCRdb copy retains only in-frame clones and omits some. V, J and clone size were drawn from that table, and D and trimming were deduced from the DNA. This table has 200,000 to 250,000 clones, around 90% appearing once. Clinical histories supplied by participants themselves formed the basis of cohort assignment.

The rearrangement links TRBV16 to TRBJ1-5, with D possibly TRBD1 on 5 matching bases. The sequence came from a woman aged 25-40 years who had recovered from COVID-19. Sequencing was done on a sample of PBMCs or T cells enriched from blood (not recorded which). The CDR3 loop is CASSQEGNQPQHF. The CDR3 nucleotides read TGTGCCAGCAGCCAGGAGGGGAATCAGCCCCAGCATTTT.